Presented here are 7 T cell receptor beta chains from one specimen sequenced in a study of CXCR3-negative and CXCR3-positive naive CD8 T cells. The TRB libraries of cDNA were built by UMI-labeled 5' RACE. For each CDR3 protein, TCRdb gives one entry from its re-call of the 5' RACE reads, without DNA. The table for this sample gives around 56,000 distinct CDR3 sequences. Material for sequencing was naive CXCR3- CD8+ T cells from blood. The subset here: CD45RO-CCR7+CD27+CD95- naive CD8+ T cells lacking CXCR3 (TNR3-). Source of these receptors: a human donor in good health. Some clones in this sample may be carry-over from other donors' samples.

The chain combines TRBV5-1 with TRBJ2-3; the D call from TCRdb, TRBD2, cannot be confirmed without DNA. This CDR3 comprises 18 residues. Germline assignment: CDR1 SGHRS and CDR2 YFSETQ. The CDR3 here is CASSVPPESGGTGDTQYF.

The V and J genes are TRBV12-3 or TRBV12-4 and TRBJ1-1. The CDR3 covers 13 residues. This chain's CDR3 is CASSLYAQSEAFF.

The chain uses TRBV20-1 and TRBJ2-7; TCRdb's assignment of TRBD1 cannot be checked, as there is no DNA. There are 13 residues in the CDR3. From germline, CDR1 is DFQATT and CDR2 SNEGSKA (reference sequence). CDR3: CSALSTDSREQYF.

The chain is built from TRBV7-9 and TRBJ1-6. The length of the CDR3 is 15 residues. CDR1 and CDR2 from the germline V gene are SEHNR and FQNEAQ (reference sequence). The CDR3 spells CASSPLGWDNSPLHF.

The J gene is TRBJ1-1, the V gene TRBV30. CDR1 is GTSNPN and CDR2 is SVGIG in the germline V gene (reference sequence). This CDR3 contains 11 residues. Here the CDR3 reads CASDTNTEAFF.

This chain links TRBV4-3 with TRBJ2-7; TCRdb's D call, TRBD1, is unchecked because there is no DNA. The CDR3 totals 13 residues. Germline CDR1 reads LGHNA; CDR2 reads YSLEER. CDR3 region: CASSHRSGIEQYF.

The chain combines TRBV28 with TRBJ2-3. CDR1 MDHEN and CDR2 SYDVKM come from the germline V gene. The CDR3 contains 17 residues. CDR3 residues: CASSPSMAYLSTDTQYF. Looking up the rest from reference TRBV28 and TRBJ2-3 gives the full variable domain: DVKVTQSSRYLVKRTGEKVFLECVQDMDHENMFWYRQDPGLGLRLIYFSYDVKMKEKGDIPEGYSVSREKKERFSLILESASTNQTSMYLCASSPSMAYLSTDTQYFGPGTRLTVL.